Each of the 30 T cell receptor beta chains below was sequenced from the same sample in a study of cytomegalovirus exposure and HLA in healthy donors. This PCR relied on a set of 60 Vbeta primers and 13 Jbeta primers. TCRdb's table, derived via immunoSEQ multiplex PCR, lists solely in-frame clones and lacks some. The table shows some 92,000 clones, with 79% occurring only once. Sequenced input: PBMCs. The receptors stem from a man under 40 in good health and CMV-seronegative.

The rearrangement links TRBV2 to TRBJ1-5; the match to TRBD1 covers 7 bases. V trimming: 6 bases; J trimming: 0 bases; junction bases outside the gene matches: 5. CDR1 and CDR2 (germline): SNHLY, FYNNEI. The length of the CDR3 is 15 residues. The CDR3 here is CASRDRPNSNQPQHF. The CDR3 DNA follows: TGTGCCAGCAGGGACAGGCCTAATAGCAATCAGCCCCAGCATTTT.

This chain links TRBV30 with TRBJ1-1; 8 bases map to TRBD1. CDR1 and CDR2 from the germline V gene are GTSNPN and SVGIG (reference sequence). This CDR3 has 14 residues. V lost 4 bases and J lost 1; bases outside the gene matches: 5. CDR3 coding DNA: TGTGCCTGGACAGGGGGCTTAGCGAACACTGAAGCTTTCTTT. It specifies CAWTGGLANTEAFF.

This clone is a singleton in its sample. V and J are TRBV6-5 and TRBJ1-1; TRBD1 agrees at 7 bases. V lost 4 bases and J lost 4; bases outside the gene matches: 3. Germline assignment: CDR1 MNHEY and CDR2 SVGAGI. CDR3 length: 13 residues. CDR3 region: CASSSRQGTEAFF. The CDR3 region has the DNA TGTGCCAGCAGTTCCCGACAGGGCACTGAAGCTTTCTTT.

The chain couples TRBV6-5 to TRBJ1-4; D gene uncertain. Germline V lookup: CDR1 MNHEY, CDR2 SVGAGI. V was clipped by 5 bases and J by 8 bases, with 15 bases between them. The length of the CDR3 is 14 residues. The CDR3 sequence: CASSAPREWEKLFF. The DNA for the CDR3 is TGTGCCAGCAGTGCCCCCCGGGAATGGGAAAAACTGTTTTTT.

This sequence joins TRBV6-1 and TRBJ2-7; D is uncertain. The CDR3 consists of 11 residues. V lost 4 bases and J 5 bases, leaving 6 bases between the germline ends. Germline-derived CDR1 and CDR2 are MNHNS and SASEGT. The CDR3 region has the DNA TGTGCCAGCAGTGTCATCAACGAGCAGTACTTC. This encodes CASSVINEQYF.

The chain has TRBV5-1 and TRBJ2-3; D possibly corresponds to TRBD2 (5 bases). V was pared by 3 bases and J by 0 bases, with 8 bases between. Germline V CDR1 and CDR2: SGHRS, YFSETQ. CDR3 length: 14 residues. The CDR3 sequence is CASSSGISTDTQYF. CDR3 bases: TGCGCCAGCAGCTCGGGAATTAGCACAGATACGCAGTATTTT.

The CDR3 region has the DNA TGTGCCATCAGTGAGCGCAGTGGCAGTAATCAGCCCCAGCATTTT. Protein product: CAISERSGSNQPQHF. The chain is built from TRBV10-3 and TRBJ1-5; D unclear. Trimming stripped 2 bases from V and 4 bases from J, with 12 bases between. Germline CDR1 is ENHRY and CDR2 is SYGVKD. The CDR3 totals 15 residues.

The rearrangement joins TRBV25-1 to TRBJ1-2; no firm D call. The germline V and J ends were trimmed by 10 bases and 0 bases, with 6 bases remaining between them. Germline assignment: CDR1 MGHDK and CDR2 SYGVNS. The CDR3 has 11 residues. CDR3 residues: CATQANYGYTF. The CDR3 nucleotides are TGTGCCACCCAGGCTAACTATGGCTACACCTTC.

The V gene is TRBV7-9, the J gene TRBJ1-6; 8 bases are shared with TRBD1. With 5 bases clipped from V and 3 bases from J, the junction kept 0 bases outside the gene matches. The CDR3 runs to 14 residues. Looked up from germline, CDR1 is SEHNR and CDR2 is FQNEAQ (reference sequence). This chain's CDR3 is CASSGQGYNSPLHF. CDR3 DNA sequence: TGTGCCAGCAGCGGACAGGGCTATAATTCACCCCTCCACTTT.

J is TRBJ2-7 and V is TRBV18, with unresolved D. The CDR3 is made up of 12 amino acids. Trimming left V 5 bases short and J 3 bases short, with 8 bases between. Germline V gene lookup returns CDR1 KGHSH and CDR2 LQKENI. CDR3 in amino acids: CASSGQFYEQYF. Written as DNA, the CDR3 is TGTGCCAGCTCAGGCCAGTTCTACGAGCAGTACTTC.

This clone appeared once. This chain connects TRBV27 to TRBJ1-1, with a weak D call TRBD1 (5 bases). CDR3 length equals 14 residues. The V end was cut by 3 bases, the J end by 1 base, with 9 bases between. CDR1 is MNHEY, CDR2 SMNVEV, per germline (reference sequence). CDR3 nucleotide sequence: TGTGCCAGCAGTTTGTTTCAGGGGAACACTGAAGCTTTCTTT. It encodes CASSLFQGNTEAFF.

This clone was detected once. The chain couples TRBV18 to TRBJ2-7; 9 bases are shared with TRBD1. J lost 2 bases, V lost 3 bases, and 2 bases had no gene match. Germline loops: CDR1 KGHSH, CDR2 LQKENI. The CDR3 runs 14 residues. The CDR3 DNA follows: TGTGCCAGCTCACCGCGGGACAGGGCCTACGAGCAGTACTTC. It encodes CASSPRDRAYEQYF.

The V and J genes are TRBV7-8 and TRBJ1-5; TRBD1 aligns across 9 bases. Trimming removed 5 bases from V and 5 bases from J; junction bases left unmatched: 10. This CDR3 comprises 16 residues. Germline V gene data show CDR1 as SGHVS and CDR2 as FQNEAQ. The CDR3 sequence is CASSDLDRGTDQPQHF. The CDR3 DNA follows: TGTGCCAGCAGCGACCTGGACAGGGGAACCGATCAGCCCCAGCATTTT.

A single count supports this clone. The chain uses TRBV9 and TRBJ2-5; 13 positions match TRBD2. CDR1 SGDLS and CDR2 YYNGEE come from the germline V gene. V lost 0 bases, J lost 1 base, and 12 bases stayed unmatched. The CDR3 totals 20 residues. This chain's CDR3 is CASSVGTLTSGGAFQETQYF. In DNA, the CDR3 is TGTGCCAGCAGCGTAGGGACCCTTACTAGCGGGGGGGCTTTCCAAGAGACCCAGTACTTC.

The V and J genes are TRBV7-9 and TRBJ1-6; possibly TRBD1 for D (5 bases). V lost 8 bases and J lost 0, with 14 bases in between. The CDR3 contains 16 residues. Germline values: CDR1 SEHNR, CDR2 FQNEAQ (reference sequence). CDR3 sequence reads: CASGASSGSYNSPLHF. CDR3 nucleotide sequence: TGTGCCAGCGGGGCCTCGTCAGGCTCCTATAATTCACCCCTCCACTTT.

The chain uses TRBV9 and TRBJ2-2; D might be TRBD1 (5 bases). Germline CDR1 reads SGDLS; CDR2 reads YYNGEE. V lost 0 bases and J lost 6, with 15 bases in between. This CDR3 has 16 amino acids. As DNA, the CDR3 is TGTGCCAGCAGCGTAGGACAGCCGGCCCATTCCGGGGAGCTGTTTTTT. Translating gives CASSVGQPAHSGELFF.

The V call is TRBV9, the J call TRBJ2-3; perhaps TRBD1 as D (6 bases). V lost 4 bases to trimming and J lost 2 bases, with 26 bases between them. CDR1 SGDLS and CDR2 YYNGEE come from the germline V gene. The CDR3 sequence is 19 residues long. For the CDR3, the DNA is TGTGCCAGCAGCTTCCCGACAGGTCGAAATGAAAAAAACACAGATACGCAGTATTTT. The encoded protein is CASSFPTGRNEKNTDTQYF.

This chain joins TRBV11-3 and TRBJ1-5, with 10 bases aligning to TRBD1. Losses at the gene ends were 5 bases for V and 3 bases for J; bases not matched to a gene: 4. Germline assignment: CDR1 SGHNT and CDR2 YENEEA. The CDR3 covers 15 residues. The CDR3 DNA is TGTGCCAGCAGCCCCGGGACAGGGGTCAATCAGCCCCAGCATTTT. Translating it yields CASSPGTGVNQPQHF. The full variable domain, with the rest looked up from reference TRBV11-3 and TRBJ1-5, is EAGVVQSPRYKIIEKKQPVAFWCNPISGHNTLYWYLQNLGQGPELLIRYENEEAVDDSQLPKDRFSAERLKGVDSTLKIQPAELGDSAVYLCASSPGTGVNQPQHFGDGTRLSIL.

Only one count was recorded for this clone. The rearrangement joins TRBV6-5 to TRBJ1-2; perhaps TRBD1 as D (6 bases). Trimming cost V 5 bases and J 4 bases, with 14 bases left between them. Germline-derived CDR1 and CDR2 are MNHEY and SVGAGI. CDR3 length: 14 amino acids. The CDR3 spells CASSQGNLGYGYTF. For the CDR3, the DNA is TGTGCCAGCAGTCAGGGGAATTTGGGCTATGGCTACACCTTC.

The chain has TRBV28 and TRBJ2-7; unclear D gene. V gave up 10 bases and J gave up 9 bases, with 13 bases separating them. From germline, CDR1 is MDHEN and CDR2 SYDVKM. The CDR3 is 10 amino acids. For the CDR3, the DNA is TGTGCCACCGGAGCTCGGTGGCAGTACTTC. Protein product: CATGARWQYF. Drawing the rest from reference TRBV28 and TRBJ2-7, the complete variable domain is DVKVTQSSRYLVKRTGEKVFLECVQDMDHENMFWYRQDPGLGLRLIYFSYDVKMKEKGDIPEGYSVSREKKERFSLILESASTNQTSMYLCATGARWQYFGPGTRLTVT.

J is TRBJ2-4 and V is TRBV27, with D tentatively TRBD2 (6 bases). This CDR3 region has 14 residues. V was shortened by 4 bases and J by 4 bases, with 11 bases between the two germline ends. Germline CDR1 is MNHEY and CDR2 is SMNVEV (reference sequence). In DNA form, the CDR3 reads TGTGCCAGCAGTTCCTCCGGGAGAAAAAACATTCAGTACTTC. Translated: CASSSSGRKNIQYF.

The chain uses TRBV2 and TRBJ1-6, with D unresolved. Germline V CDR1 and CDR2: SNHLY, FYNNEI. The ends were cut back, 6 bases at V and 8 bases at J, with 17 bases in the middle. The CDR3 runs 15 residues. The CDR3 DNA sequence: TGTGCCAGCAGGCGTGGGGAGGCGAGGGATTCACCCCTCCACTTT. This codes for CASRRGEARDSPLHF.

The V and J genes are TRBV6-1 and TRBJ1-4; unclear D gene. The V end lost 4 bases, the J end lost 7 bases, and 13 bases lay between the germline ends. CDR1 is MNHNS and CDR2 is SASEGT in the germline V gene. The CDR3 runs 14 residues. CDR3 in DNA: TGTGCCAGCAGTGTAAAGGGAGAAACTGAAAAACTGTTTTTT. It encodes CASSVKGETEKLFF.

This chain connects TRBV30 to TRBJ2-7, with TRBD1 matching 10 bases. The V and J ends lost 8 bases and 5 bases, in that order; junction bases with no gene match: 9. The CDR3 sequence is 13 residues long. The germline CDR1 and CDR2 sequences are GTSNPN and SVGIG (reference sequence). CDR3 protein: CAGNRDRGDEQYF. DNA for the CDR3: TGTGCCGGCAACCGGGACAGGGGCGACGAGCAGTACTTC.

V is TRBV28 and J is TRBJ1-1; 9 nucleotides align to TRBD1. The CDR3 runs to 15 residues. V shed 4 bases and J 0 bases; nucleotides not matched to a gene: 3. Germline V CDR1 and CDR2: MDHEN, SYDVKM. CDR3 sequence (DNA): TGTGCCAGCAGTTCCGGACAGGGGCTGAACACTGAAGCTTTCTTT. Translated: CASSSGQGLNTEAFF.

The chain links TRBV9 to TRBJ2-2, with 7 bases that match TRBD1. Germline assignment: CDR1 SGDLS and CDR2 YYNGEE. This CDR3 region has 16 residues. V was pared by 2 bases and J by 0 bases, with 4 bases of the junction left unmatched. The CDR3 nucleotides are TGTGCCAGCAGCGTTCGGACAGGCCCGAACACCGGGGAGCTGTTTTTT. It encodes CASSVRTGPNTGELFF.

The chain has TRBV28 and TRBJ2-5; TRBD1 agrees at 7 bases. This CDR3 region has 15 residues. J gave up 3 bases and V 8 bases, and 12 bases lay outside the gene matches. Germline-derived CDR1 and CDR2 are MDHEN and SYDVKM. The CDR3 DNA follows: TGTGCCAGCGACCATGCCGGACAGGTGAAAGAGACCCAGTACTTC. Translating gives CASDHAGQVKETQYF.

The V gene is TRBV19, the J gene TRBJ1-1, with 7 bases identical to TRBD1. The CDR3 spans 18 residues. The J segment lost 2 bases and the V segment lost 10 bases, leaving 22 bases of the junction unmatched. Germline V gene lookup returns CDR1 LNHDA and CDR2 SQIVND (reference sequence). Written as DNA, the CDR3 is TGTGCCAACAATCGGGACAGTAGATCGTCGCTAATCAACACTGAAGCTTTCTTT. It codes for CANNRDSRSSLINTEAFF.

The genes are TRBV2 and TRBJ1-4; D is possibly TRBD1 (5 bases). The CDR3 consists of 13 residues. V shed 6 bases and J shed 8 bases, with 13 bases lying between them. Germline CDR1 reads SNHLY; CDR2 reads FYNNEI. The chain's CDR3 is CASRGGSYEKLFF. The DNA for the CDR3 is TGTGCCAGCAGGGGGGGGTCTTACGAAAAACTGTTTTTT. Full variable domain (rest looked up from reference TRBV2 and TRBJ1-4): EPEVTQTPSHQVTQMGQEVILRCVPISNHLYFYWYRQILGQKVEFLVSFYNNEISEKSEIFDDQFSVERPDGSNFTLKIRSTKLEDSAMYFCASRGGSYEKLFFGSGTQLSVL.

J is TRBJ2-5 and V is TRBV18, with 10 bases matching TRBD2. CDR3 length: 14 amino acids. Germline CDR1 and CDR2: KGHSH and LQKENI. V was pared by 8 bases and J by 2 bases, with 5 bases of the junction left unmatched. The CDR3 protein is CASHSTSGQETQYF. As DNA, the CDR3 is TGTGCCAGCCATTCGACTAGCGGGCAAGAGACCCAGTACTTC.